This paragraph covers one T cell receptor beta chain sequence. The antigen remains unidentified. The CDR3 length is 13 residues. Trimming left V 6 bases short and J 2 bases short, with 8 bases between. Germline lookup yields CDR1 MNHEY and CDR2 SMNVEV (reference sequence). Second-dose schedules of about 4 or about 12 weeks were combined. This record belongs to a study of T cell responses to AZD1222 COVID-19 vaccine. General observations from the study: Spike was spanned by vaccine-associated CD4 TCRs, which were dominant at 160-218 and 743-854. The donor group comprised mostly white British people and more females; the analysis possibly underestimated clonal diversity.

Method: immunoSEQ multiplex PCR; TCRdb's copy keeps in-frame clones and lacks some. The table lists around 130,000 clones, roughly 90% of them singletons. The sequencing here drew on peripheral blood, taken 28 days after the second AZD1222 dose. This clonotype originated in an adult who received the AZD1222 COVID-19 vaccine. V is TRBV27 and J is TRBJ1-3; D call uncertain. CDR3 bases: TGTGCCAGCAGCCTCCAGGCTGGAAACACCATATATTTT. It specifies CASSLQAGNTIYF.